The clone carrying this T cell receptor beta chain was seen a handful of times. Its target is unknown. The data originate from a study of response to subunit inactivated influenza vaccine. Study-level points and caveats: Every seasonal influenza vaccination brings in few new T cells, the authors suggested.

In TCRdb, the RT-PCR reads were re-called with MiXCR into one record per CDR3 protein. The table has more than 450,000 distinct CDR3 sequences, about 10% seen once. This CDR3 is built from 15 residues. V gave up 6 bases and J gave up 1 base, with 15 bases separating them. Germline CDR1 MNHNS, CDR2 SASEGT. These data were likewise used in another study, on T cells expressing NK-cell markers. As that report states: Beta-chain TCR cDNA was generated via 5'RACE template switching with UMIs.

The source of this sequence is a man aged 50-59 years who received an inactivated influenza vaccine. Sequencing was performed on PBMCs from blood, taken on the day of vaccination. V and J are TRBV6-1 and TRBJ1-1; D not certain. The CDR3 nucleotides are TGTGCCAGCAGCCTTTCCCGAGGCGCGAACACTGAAGCTTTCTTT. It codes for CASSLSRGANTEAFF.